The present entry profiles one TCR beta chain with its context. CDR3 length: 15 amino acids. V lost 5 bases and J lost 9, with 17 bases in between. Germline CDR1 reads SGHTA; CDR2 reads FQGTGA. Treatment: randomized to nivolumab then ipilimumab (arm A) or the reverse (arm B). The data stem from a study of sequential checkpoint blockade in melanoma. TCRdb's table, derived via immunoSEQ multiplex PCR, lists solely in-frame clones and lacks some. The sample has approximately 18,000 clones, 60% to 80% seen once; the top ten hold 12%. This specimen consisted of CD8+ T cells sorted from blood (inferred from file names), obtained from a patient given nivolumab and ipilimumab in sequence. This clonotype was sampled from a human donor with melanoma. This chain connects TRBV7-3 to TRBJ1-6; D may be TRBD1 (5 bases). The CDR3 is CASSATGGFGSPLHF. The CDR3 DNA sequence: TGTGCCAGCAGCGCAACCGGGGGGTTTGGTTCACCCCTCCACTTT. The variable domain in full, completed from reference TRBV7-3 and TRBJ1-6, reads GAGVSQTPSNKVTEKGKYVELRCDPISGHTALYWYRQSLGQGPEFLIYFQGTGAADDSGLPNDRFFAVRPEGSVSTLKIQRTERGDSAVYLCASSATGGFGSPLHFGNGTRLTVT.